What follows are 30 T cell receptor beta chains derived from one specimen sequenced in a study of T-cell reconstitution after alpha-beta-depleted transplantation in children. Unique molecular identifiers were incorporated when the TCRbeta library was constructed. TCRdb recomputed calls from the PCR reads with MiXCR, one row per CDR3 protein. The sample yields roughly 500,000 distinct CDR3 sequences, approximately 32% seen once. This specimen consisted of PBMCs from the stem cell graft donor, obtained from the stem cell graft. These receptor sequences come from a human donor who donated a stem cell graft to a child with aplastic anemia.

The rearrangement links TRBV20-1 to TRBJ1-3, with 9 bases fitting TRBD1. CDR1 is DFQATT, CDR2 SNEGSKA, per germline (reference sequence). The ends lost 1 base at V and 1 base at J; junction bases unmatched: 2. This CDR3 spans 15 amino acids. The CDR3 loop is CSARVGTGSGNTIYF. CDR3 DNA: TGCAGTGCTAGAGTGGGGACAGGGTCTGGAAACACCATATATTTT.

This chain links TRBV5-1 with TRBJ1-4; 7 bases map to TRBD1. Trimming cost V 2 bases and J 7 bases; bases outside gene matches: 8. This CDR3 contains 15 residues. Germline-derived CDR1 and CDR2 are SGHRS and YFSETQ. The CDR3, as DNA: TGCGCCAGCAGCTTACAGGGGCTCGAGAGTGAAAAACTGTTTTTT. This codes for CASSLQGLESEKLFF.

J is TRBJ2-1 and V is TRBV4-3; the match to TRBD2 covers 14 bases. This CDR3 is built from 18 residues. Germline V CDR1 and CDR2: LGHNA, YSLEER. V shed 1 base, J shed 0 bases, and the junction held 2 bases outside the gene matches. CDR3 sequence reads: CASSQVGTSGSSYNEQFF. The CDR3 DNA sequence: TGCGCCAGCAGCCAAGTTGGGACTAGCGGGAGCTCCTACAATGAGCAGTTCTTC.

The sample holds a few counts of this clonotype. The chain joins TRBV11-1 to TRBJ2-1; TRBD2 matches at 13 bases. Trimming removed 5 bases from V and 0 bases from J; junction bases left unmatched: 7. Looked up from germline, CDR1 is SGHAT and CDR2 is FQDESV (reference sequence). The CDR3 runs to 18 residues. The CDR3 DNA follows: TGTGCCAGCAGCATACTAGCGGGAGGGCGAAGCTCCTACAATGAGCAGTTCTTC. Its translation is CASSILAGGRSSYNEQFF.

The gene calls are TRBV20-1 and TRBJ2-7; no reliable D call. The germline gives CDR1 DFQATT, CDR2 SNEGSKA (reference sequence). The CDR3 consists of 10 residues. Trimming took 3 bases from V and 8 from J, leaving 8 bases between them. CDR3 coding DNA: TGCAGTGCTAGGGCCAGGCAGCAGTACTTC. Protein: CSARARQQYF.

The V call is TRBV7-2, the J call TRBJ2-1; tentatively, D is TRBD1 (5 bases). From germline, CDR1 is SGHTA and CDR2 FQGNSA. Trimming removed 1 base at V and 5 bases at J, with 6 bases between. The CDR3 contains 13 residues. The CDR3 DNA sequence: TGTGCCAGCAGCTTAGTGGGGCACAATGAGCAGTTCTTC. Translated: CASSLVGHNEQFF. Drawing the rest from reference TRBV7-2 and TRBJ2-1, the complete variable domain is GAGVSQSPSNKVTEKGKDVELRCDPISGHTALYWYRQSLGQGLEFLIYFQGNSAPDKSGLPSDRFSAERTGGSVSTLTIQRTQQEDSAVYLCASSLVGHNEQFFGPGTRLTVL.

In nucleotides, the CDR3 is TGCAGCGCATTAGACGGAAGCTCCTACAATGAGCAGTTCTTC. Its protein product is CSALDGSSYNEQFF. The chain uses TRBV29-1 and TRBJ2-1, with D uncertain. Deletions cut 7 bases from V and 0 bases from J, with 13 bases between. CDR3 length: 14 amino acids. The germline CDR1 and CDR2 sequences are SQVTM and ANQGSEA.

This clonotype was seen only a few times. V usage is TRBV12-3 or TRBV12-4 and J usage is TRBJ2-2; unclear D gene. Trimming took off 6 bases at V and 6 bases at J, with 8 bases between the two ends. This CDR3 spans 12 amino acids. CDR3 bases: TGTGCCAGCAGCTATCCCCCCGGGGAGCTGTTTTTT. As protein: CASSYPPGELFF.

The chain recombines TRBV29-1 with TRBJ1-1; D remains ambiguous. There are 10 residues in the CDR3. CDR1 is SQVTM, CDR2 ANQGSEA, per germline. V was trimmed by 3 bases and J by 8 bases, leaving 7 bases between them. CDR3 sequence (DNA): TGCAGCGTTGAGGGGTCGGAAGCTTTCTTT. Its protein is CSVEGSEAFF.

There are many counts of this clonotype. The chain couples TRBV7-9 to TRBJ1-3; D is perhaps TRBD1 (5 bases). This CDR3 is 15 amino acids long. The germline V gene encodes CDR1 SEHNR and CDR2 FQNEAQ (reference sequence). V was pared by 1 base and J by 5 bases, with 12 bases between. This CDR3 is CASSLDARGRNTIYF. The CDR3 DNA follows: TGTGCCAGCAGCTTAGACGCCCGGGGGAGAAACACCATATATTTT.

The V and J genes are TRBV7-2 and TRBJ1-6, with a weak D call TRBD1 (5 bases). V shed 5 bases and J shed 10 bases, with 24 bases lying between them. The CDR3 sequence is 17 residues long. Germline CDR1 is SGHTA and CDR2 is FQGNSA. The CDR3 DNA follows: TGTGCCAGCAGCCCACGCACAAAAGGGGAGGGGCGGTCACCCCTCCACTTT. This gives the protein CASSPRTKGEGRSPLHF.

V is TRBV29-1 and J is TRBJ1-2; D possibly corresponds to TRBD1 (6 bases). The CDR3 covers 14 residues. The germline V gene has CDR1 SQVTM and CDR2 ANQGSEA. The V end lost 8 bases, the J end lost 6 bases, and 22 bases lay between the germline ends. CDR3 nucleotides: TGCAGCATAGGCCTAGGGACATCTGGAGATGGCTACACCTTC. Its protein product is CSIGLGTSGDGYTF.

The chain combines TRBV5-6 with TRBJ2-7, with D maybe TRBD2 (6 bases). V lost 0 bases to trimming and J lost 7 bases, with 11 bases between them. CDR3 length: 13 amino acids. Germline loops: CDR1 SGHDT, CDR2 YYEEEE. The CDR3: CASSLGGGWEQYF. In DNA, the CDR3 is TGTGCCAGCAGCTTGGGGGGAGGTTGGGAGCAGTACTTC.

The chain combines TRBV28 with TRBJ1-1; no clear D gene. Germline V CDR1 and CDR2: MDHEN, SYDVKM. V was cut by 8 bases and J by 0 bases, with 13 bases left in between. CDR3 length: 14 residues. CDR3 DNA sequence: TGTGCCAGCCACCCCCAGTCTTTGAACACTGAAGCTTTCTTT. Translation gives CASHPQSLNTEAFF.

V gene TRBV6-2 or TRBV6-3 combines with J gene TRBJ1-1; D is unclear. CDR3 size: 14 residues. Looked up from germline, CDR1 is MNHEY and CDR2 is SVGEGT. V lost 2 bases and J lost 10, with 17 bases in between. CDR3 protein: CASSYDVFGEGAFF. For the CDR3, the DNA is TGTGCCAGCAGTTACGATGTGTTTGGGGAGGGAGCTTTCTTT.

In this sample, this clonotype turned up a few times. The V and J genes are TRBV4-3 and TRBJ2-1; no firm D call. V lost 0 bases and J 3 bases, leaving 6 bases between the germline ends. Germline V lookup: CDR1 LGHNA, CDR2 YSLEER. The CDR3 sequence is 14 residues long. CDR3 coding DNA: TGCGCCAGCAGCCAAGAGGCGTTCTACAATGAGCAGTTCTTC. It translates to CASSQEAFYNEQFF.

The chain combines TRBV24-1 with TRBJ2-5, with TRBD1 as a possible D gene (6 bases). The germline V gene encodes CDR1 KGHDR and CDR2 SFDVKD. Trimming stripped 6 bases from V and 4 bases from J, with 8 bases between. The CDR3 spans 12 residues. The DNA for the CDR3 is TGTGCCACCAGTTCCAGGGGAGAGACCCAGTACTTC. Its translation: CATSSRGETQYF.

The CDR3 DNA sequence: TGCGCCAGCAGTGTTTCTCGGACAGTAGCTGAAGCTTTCTTT. Its translation is CASSVSRTVAEAFF. The chain uses TRBV10-2 and TRBJ1-1; TRBD1 might be the D (6 bases). Germline CDR1 is WSHSY and CDR2 is SAAADI. Trimming left V 4 bases short and J 6 bases short, with 15 bases between. CDR3 length: 14 residues.

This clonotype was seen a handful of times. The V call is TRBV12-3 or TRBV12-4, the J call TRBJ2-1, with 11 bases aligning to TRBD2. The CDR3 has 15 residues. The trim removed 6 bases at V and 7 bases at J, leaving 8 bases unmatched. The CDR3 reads CASSLTSGKRNEQFF. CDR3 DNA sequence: TGTGCCAGCAGCTTGACTAGCGGGAAAAGAAATGAGCAGTTCTTC.

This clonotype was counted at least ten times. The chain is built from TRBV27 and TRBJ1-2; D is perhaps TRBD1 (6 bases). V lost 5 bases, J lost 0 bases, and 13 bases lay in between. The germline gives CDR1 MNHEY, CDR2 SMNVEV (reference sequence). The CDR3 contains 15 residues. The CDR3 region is CASSADRLANYGYTF. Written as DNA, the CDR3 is TGTGCCAGCAGTGCCGACAGGCTCGCTAACTATGGCTACACCTTC.

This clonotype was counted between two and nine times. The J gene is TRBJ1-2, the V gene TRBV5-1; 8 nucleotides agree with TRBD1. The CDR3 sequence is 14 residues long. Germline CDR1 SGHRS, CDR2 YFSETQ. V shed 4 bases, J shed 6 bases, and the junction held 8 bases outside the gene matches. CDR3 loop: CASSTDRGYNGYTF. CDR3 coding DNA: TGCGCCAGCAGCACAGACAGGGGATATAATGGCTACACCTTC.

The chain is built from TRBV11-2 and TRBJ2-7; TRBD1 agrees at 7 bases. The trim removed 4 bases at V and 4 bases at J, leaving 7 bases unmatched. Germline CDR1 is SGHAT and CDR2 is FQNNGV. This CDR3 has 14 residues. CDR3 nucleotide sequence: TGTGCCAGCAGCTCGAACACCAGGGGGTACGAGCAGTACGTC. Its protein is CASSSNTRGYEQYV.

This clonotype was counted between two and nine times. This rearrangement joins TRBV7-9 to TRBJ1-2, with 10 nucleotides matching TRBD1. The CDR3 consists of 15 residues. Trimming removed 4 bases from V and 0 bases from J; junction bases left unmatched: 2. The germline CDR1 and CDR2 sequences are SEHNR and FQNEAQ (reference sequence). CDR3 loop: CASSWGTGANYGYTF. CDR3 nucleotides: TGTGCCAGCAGCTGGGGGACAGGGGCTAACTATGGCTACACCTTC.

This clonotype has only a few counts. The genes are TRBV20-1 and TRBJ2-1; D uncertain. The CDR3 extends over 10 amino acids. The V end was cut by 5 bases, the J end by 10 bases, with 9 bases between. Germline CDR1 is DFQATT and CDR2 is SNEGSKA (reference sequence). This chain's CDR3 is CSAVEVEQFF. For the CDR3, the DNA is TGCAGTGCTGTAGAGGTAGAGCAGTTCTTC.

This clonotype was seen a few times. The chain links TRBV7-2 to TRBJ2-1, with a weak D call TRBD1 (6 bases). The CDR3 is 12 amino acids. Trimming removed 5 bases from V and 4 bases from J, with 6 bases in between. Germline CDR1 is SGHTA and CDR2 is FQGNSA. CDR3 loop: CASSRGYNEQFF. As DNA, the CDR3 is TGTGCCAGCAGCAGGGGGTACAATGAGCAGTTCTTC.

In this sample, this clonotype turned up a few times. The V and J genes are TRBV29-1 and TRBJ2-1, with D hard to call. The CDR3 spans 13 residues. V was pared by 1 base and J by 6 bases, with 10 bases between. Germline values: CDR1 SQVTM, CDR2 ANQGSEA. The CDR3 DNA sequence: TGCAGCGTTGAAGTAGGTCTCGGCAATGAGCAGTTCTTC. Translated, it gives CSVEVGLGNEQFF.

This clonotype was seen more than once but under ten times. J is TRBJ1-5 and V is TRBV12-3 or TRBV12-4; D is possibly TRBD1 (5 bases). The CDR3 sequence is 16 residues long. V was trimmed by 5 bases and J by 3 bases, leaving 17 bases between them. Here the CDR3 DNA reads TGTGCCAGCAGTGCGTCTCCGGGACTGAACAATCAGCCCCAGCATTTT. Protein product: CASSASPGLNNQPQHF.

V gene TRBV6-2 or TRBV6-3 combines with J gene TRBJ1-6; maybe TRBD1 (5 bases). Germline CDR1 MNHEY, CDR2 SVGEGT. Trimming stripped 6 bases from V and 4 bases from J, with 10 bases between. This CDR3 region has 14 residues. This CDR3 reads CASRIDSYNSPLHF. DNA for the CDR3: TGTGCCAGCAGAATCGACAGTTATAATTCACCCCTCCACTTT.

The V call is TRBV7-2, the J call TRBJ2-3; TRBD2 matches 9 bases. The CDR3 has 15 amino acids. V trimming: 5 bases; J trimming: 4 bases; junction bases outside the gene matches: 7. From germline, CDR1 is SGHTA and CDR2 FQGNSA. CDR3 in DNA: TGTGCCAGCAGCCCGGCTAGCGGGACGTCAGATACGCAGTATTTT. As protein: CASSPASGTSDTQYF.

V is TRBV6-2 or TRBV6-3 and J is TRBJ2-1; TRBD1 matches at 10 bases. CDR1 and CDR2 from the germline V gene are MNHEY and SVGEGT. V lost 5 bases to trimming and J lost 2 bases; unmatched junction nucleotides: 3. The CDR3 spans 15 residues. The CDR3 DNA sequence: TGTGCCAGCAGTCAGACAGGGGGCACCTACAATGAGCAGTTCTTC. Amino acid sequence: CASSQTGGTYNEQFF.